The 19 T cell receptor beta chains reported below all come from one sample, sequenced in a study of control samples from healthy donors and cancer patients. Method: immunoSEQ multiplex PCR; TCRdb's copy keeps in-frame clones and lacks some. The sample's table shows approximately 190,000 clones. Sequencing was carried out using blood. Receptors were obtained from a woman in her twenties or thirties in good health.

The gene calls are TRBV4-1 and TRBJ1-3; no definite D call. V gave up 4 bases and J gave up 4 bases, with 8 bases separating them. The CDR3 consists of 13 residues. From germline, CDR1 is MGHRA and CDR2 YSYEKL. The CDR3 loop reads CASSLGAGNTIYF. The CDR3 bases are TGCGCCAGCAGCCTGGGAGCAGGAAACACCATATATTTT.

The rearrangement links TRBV7-9 to TRBJ2-2, with 7 bases matching TRBD2. The germline gives CDR1 SEHNR, CDR2 FQNEAQ (reference sequence). The CDR3 runs 16 residues. V was pared by 5 bases and J by 6 bases, with 12 bases of the junction left unmatched. The CDR3 bases are TGTGCCAGCAGCCCGACGGATCCAGGGAGGGCCGGGGAGCTGTTTTTT. Its protein product is CASSPTDPGRAGELFF.

Regarding this clone: The sample holds other DNA sequences that translate to the same CDR3. The chain couples TRBV18 to TRBJ2-7, with unresolved D. Germline V CDR1 and CDR2: KGHSH, LQKENI. This CDR3 is built from 13 residues. Trimming removed 0 bases at V and 0 bases at J, with 3 bases between. The DNA for the CDR3 is TGTGCCAGCTCACCACCGAGCTCCTACGAGCAGTACTTC. It is translated as CASSPPSSYEQYF. Together with reference TRBV18 and TRBJ2-7, the CDR3 gives the full variable domain: NAGVMQNPRHLVRRRGQEARLRCSPMKGHSHVYWYRQLPEEGLKFMVYLQKENIIDESGMPKERFSAEFPKEGPSILRIQQVVRGDSAAYFCASSPPSSYEQYFGPGTRLTVT.

The chain joins TRBV4-1 to TRBJ2-7, with 10 bases matching TRBD1. The CDR3 is made up of 14 amino acids. Trimming at V came to 1 base and at J to 6 bases, leaving 3 bases not matched to a gene. Germline CDR1 and CDR2: MGHRA and YSYEKL. The CDR3, as DNA: TGCGCCAGCAGCCAAGGGACAGGGGGAAGCGAGCAGTACTTC. Translation gives CASSQGTGGSEQYF.

The V call is TRBV5-1, the J call TRBJ2-1; possibly TRBD2 for D (6 bases). The CDR3 loop spans 17 amino acids. Germline-derived CDR1 and CDR2 are SGHRS and YFSETQ. Deletions cut 1 base from V and 8 bases from J, with 22 bases between. CDR3 residues: CASSLWGVEIHNDEQFF. The CDR3 DNA follows: TGCGCCAGCAGCTTGTGGGGGGTTGAAATCCACAATGATGAGCAGTTCTTC.

V usage is TRBV5-4 and J usage is TRBJ2-2, with a weak D call TRBD2 (6 bases). Looked up from germline, CDR1 is SGHNT and CDR2 is YYREEE (reference sequence). The V end lost 2 bases, the J end lost 6 bases, and 8 bases lay between the germline ends. The CDR3 contains 13 residues. The CDR3 nucleotides are TGTGCCAGCAGCTTCACGGGGGCCGGGGAGCTGTTTTTT. This encodes CASSFTGAGELFF. The full variable domain, completed using reference TRBV5-4 and TRBJ2-2, is ETGVTQSPTHLIKTRGQQVTLRCSSQSGHNTVSWYQQALGQGPQFIFQYYREEENGRGNFPPRFSGLQFPNYSSELNVNALELDDSALYLCASSFTGAGELFFGEGSRLTVL.

This sequence joins TRBV6-5 and TRBJ1-2; D gene unclear. The V and J ends lost 4 bases and 4 bases respectively, with 16 bases between them. The CDR3 is 15 amino acids. Germline loops: CDR1 MNHEY, CDR2 SVGAGI. CDR3 protein: CASSFWRESLYGYTF. CDR3 nucleotide sequence: TGTGCCAGCAGTTTTTGGCGGGAGTCCCTCTATGGCTACACCTTC.

J is TRBJ1-1 and V is TRBV5-1; D ambiguous. Trimming pared 3 bases from V and 8 bases from J, leaving 20 bases between. CDR1 and CDR2 (germline): SGHRS, YFSETQ. This CDR3 has 15 residues. CDR3 sequence (DNA): TGCGCCAGCAGCTCGGGGTGGGGAGCCACGCTGGAAGCTTTCTTT. This sequence encodes CASSSGWGATLEAFF.

This chain connects TRBV5-1 to TRBJ2-7; 8 bases match TRBD2. Germline loops: CDR1 SGHRS, CDR2 YFSETQ. V shed 2 bases, J shed 2 bases, and the junction held 6 bases outside the gene matches. The CDR3 is 15 amino acids. The chain's CDR3 is CASSLIAGTPYEQYF. The CDR3 DNA reads TGCGCCAGCAGCTTAATAGCGGGGACCCCCTACGAGCAGTACTTC.

This chain uses TRBV2 with TRBJ2-7, with D possibly TRBD2 on 6 matching bases. The CDR3 is made up of 11 amino acids. CDR1 and CDR2 from the germline V gene are SNHLY and FYNNEI. V was clipped by 3 bases and J by 6 bases, with 6 bases between them. The CDR3 DNA reads as TGTGCCAGCAGTGAGGGGGGCGAGCAGTACTTC. Its protein is CASSEGGEQYF.

The chain is built from TRBV28 and TRBJ1-2; perhaps TRBD1 as D (5 bases). This CDR3 is built from 13 residues. Trimming took off 7 bases at V and 2 bases at J, with 11 bases between the two ends. Germline V CDR1 and CDR2: MDHEN, SYDVKM. The CDR3 coding sequence is TGTGCCAGCACCCGACAGCTCAACTATGGCTACACCTTC. Protein: CASTRQLNYGYTF.

The rearrangement uses TRBV18 and TRBJ1-3; no reliable D call. CDR1 and CDR2 from the germline V gene are KGHSH and LQKENI. The V gene lost 3 bases and the J gene lost 2 bases, with 11 bases spanning the gap. There are 15 residues in the CDR3. The DNA of the CDR3 is TGTGCCAGCTCACCCCCAGTTGGAGCTGGAAACACCATATATTTT. Amino acids: CASSPPVGAGNTIYF. Supplemented by reference TRBV18 and TRBJ1-3, the full variable domain reads NAGVMQNPRHLVRRRGQEARLRCSPMKGHSHVYWYRQLPEEGLKFMVYLQKENIIDESGMPKERFSAEFPKEGPSILRIQQVVRGDSAAYFCASSPPVGAGNTIYFGEGSWLTVV.

The gene calls are TRBV28 and TRBJ1-1; 12 bases fit TRBD1. The CDR3 runs to 16 residues. V lost 0 bases and J lost 11; bases outside the gene matches: 10. The germline CDR1 and CDR2 sequences are MDHEN and SYDVKM. CDR3 amino acids: CASSLWGDRGRSGAFF. CDR3 in DNA: TGTGCCAGCAGTTTATGGGGGGACAGGGGGCGGAGTGGGGCTTTCTTT.

This rearrangement joins TRBV9 to TRBJ2-1; D possibly uses TRBD1 or TRBD2 (5 bases each). Germline assignment: CDR1 SGDLS and CDR2 YYNGEE. The CDR3 consists of 14 residues. The V and J ends lost 7 bases and 2 bases respectively, with 13 bases between them. CDR3 sequence: CASGGSVTYNEQFF. CDR3 nucleotide sequence: TGTGCCAGCGGGGGATCCGTGACCTACAATGAGCAGTTCTTC.

The chain joins TRBV7-6 to TRBJ2-3; tentatively, D is TRBD1 (6 bases). There are 13 residues in the CDR3. V was pared by 1 base and J by 5 bases, with 7 bases between. CDR1 is SGHVS and CDR2 is FNYEAQ in the germline V gene. The CDR3 DNA sequence: TGTGCCAGCAGCTTAGGGGGGCTAGATACGCAGTATTTT. As protein: CASSLGGLDTQYF. The full variable domain, its missing parts supplied by reference TRBV7-6 and TRBJ2-3, is GAGVSQSPRYKVTKRGQDVALRCDPISGHVSLYWYRQALGQGPEFLTYFNYEAQQDKSGLPNDRFSAERPEGSISTLTIQRTEQRDSAMYRCASSLGGLDTQYFGPGTRLTVL.

The chain carries TRBV5-3 and TRBJ1-2; weak D call: TRBD1 (6 bases). TRBV5-3 is an ORF; its function is uncertain. The CDR3 totals 14 residues. V was clipped by 3 bases and J by 5 bases, with 14 bases between them. The CDR3 loop is CARSYTEGHYGYTF. In DNA, the CDR3 is TGTGCCAGAAGCTACACAGAGGGACATTATGGCTACACCTTC.

This chain uses TRBV12-3 or TRBV12-4 with TRBJ2-7; 8 bases match TRBD1. The CDR3 loop spans 12 amino acids. J was trimmed by 12 bases and V by 2 bases; bases with no gene match: 6. For the CDR3, the DNA is TGTGCCAGCAGTTTAAGGGCCGGGACAGGGTACTTC. Encoded protein: CASSLRAGTGYF.

CDR3: CASGFWNQETQYF. In DNA form, the CDR3 reads TGTGCTAGTGGTTTTTGGAATCAAGAGACCCAGTACTTC. The chain is built from TRBV12-5 and TRBJ2-5, with unresolved D. Trimming took off 3 bases at V and 2 bases at J, with 7 bases between the two ends. CDR3 length: 13 amino acids. Germline CDR1 is LGHNT and CDR2 is FRNRAP.

V and J are TRBV28 and TRBJ2-7; TRBD1 matches at 11 bases. There are 15 residues in the CDR3. CDR1 is MDHEN, CDR2 SYDVKM, per germline. Losses at the gene ends were 5 bases for V and 5 bases for J; bases not matched to a gene: 8. CDR3 in amino acids: CASSPRTGGPDEQYF. For the CDR3, the DNA is TGTGCCAGCAGTCCCCGGACAGGGGGCCCCGACGAGCAGTACTTC.